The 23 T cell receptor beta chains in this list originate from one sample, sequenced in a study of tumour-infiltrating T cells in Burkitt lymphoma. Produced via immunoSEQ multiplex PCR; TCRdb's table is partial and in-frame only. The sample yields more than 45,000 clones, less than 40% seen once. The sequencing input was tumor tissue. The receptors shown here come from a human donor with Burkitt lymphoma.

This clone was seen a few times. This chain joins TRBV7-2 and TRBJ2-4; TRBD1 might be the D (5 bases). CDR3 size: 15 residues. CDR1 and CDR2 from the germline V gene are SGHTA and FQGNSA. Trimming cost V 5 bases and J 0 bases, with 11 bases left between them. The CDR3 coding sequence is TGTGCCAGCAGCCCCCCAACAGGAGCCAAAAACATTCAGTACTTC. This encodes CASSPPTGAKNIQYF.

The CDR3 reads CASSEGRYYEQYF. The CDR3 DNA follows: TGTGCCAGCAGTGAGGGCAGATACTACGAGCAGTACTTC. This rearrangement joins TRBV6-1 to TRBJ2-7; D not certain. This CDR3 contains 13 residues. Between the trimmed V and J ends, which lost 3 bases and 3 bases, there was a span of 9 bases. CDR1 is MNHNS, CDR2 SASEGT, per germline.

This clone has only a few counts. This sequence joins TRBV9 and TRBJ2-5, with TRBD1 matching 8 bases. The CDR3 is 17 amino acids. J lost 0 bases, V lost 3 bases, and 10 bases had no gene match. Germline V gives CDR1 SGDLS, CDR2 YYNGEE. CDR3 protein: CASSAQILTGDQETQYF. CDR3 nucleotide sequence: TGTGCCAGCAGCGCTCAAATACTGACAGGGGACCAAGAGACCCAGTACTTC.

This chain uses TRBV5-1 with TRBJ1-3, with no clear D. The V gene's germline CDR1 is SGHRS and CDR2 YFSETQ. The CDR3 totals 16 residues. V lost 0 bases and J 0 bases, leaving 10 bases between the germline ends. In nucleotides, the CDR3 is TGCGCCAGCAGCTTGGGAAGGAGGAACTCTGGAAACACCATATATTTT. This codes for CASSLGRRNSGNTIYF.

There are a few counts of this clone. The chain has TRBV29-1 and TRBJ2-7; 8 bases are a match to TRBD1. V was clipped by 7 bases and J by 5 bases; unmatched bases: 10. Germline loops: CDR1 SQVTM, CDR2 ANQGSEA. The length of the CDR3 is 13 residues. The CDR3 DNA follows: TGCAGCGCCGGACAGGGAATCGGCAACGAGCAGTACTTC. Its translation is CSAGQGIGNEQYF.

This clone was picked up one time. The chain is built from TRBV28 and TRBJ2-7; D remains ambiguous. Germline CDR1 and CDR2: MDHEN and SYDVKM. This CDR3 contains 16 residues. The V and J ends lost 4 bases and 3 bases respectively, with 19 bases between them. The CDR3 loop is CASSSSLALVLYEQYF. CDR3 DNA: TGTGCCAGCAGTTCCTCCTTGGCACTTGTCCTCTACGAGCAGTACTTC.

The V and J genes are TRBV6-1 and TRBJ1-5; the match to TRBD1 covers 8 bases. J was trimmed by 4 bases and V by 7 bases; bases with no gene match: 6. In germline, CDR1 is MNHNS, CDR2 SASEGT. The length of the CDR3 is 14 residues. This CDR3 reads CASTVRGPNQPQHF. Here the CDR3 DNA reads TGTGCCAGCACCGTCAGGGGGCCTAATCAGCCCCAGCATTTT.

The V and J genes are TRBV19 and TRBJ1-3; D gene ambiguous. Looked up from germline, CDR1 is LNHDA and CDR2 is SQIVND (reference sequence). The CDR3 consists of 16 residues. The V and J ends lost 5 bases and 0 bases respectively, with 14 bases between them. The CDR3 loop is CASSSAGAYSGNTIYF. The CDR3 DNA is TGTGCCAGTAGTTCGGCAGGTGCCTACTCTGGAAACACCATATATTTT.

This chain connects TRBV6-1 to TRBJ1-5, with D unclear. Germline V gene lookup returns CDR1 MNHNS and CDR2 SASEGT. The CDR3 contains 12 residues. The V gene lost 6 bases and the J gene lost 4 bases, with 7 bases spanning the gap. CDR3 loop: CASSAYNQPQHF. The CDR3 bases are TGTGCCAGCAGCGCCTATAATCAGCCCCAGCATTTT.

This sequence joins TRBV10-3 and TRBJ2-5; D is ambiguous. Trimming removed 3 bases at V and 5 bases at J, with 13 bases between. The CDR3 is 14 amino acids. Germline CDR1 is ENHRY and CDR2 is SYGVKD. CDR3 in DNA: TGTGCCATCAGTGAAAACAGCGCCGGGGAGACCCAGTACTTC. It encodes CAISENSAGETQYF.

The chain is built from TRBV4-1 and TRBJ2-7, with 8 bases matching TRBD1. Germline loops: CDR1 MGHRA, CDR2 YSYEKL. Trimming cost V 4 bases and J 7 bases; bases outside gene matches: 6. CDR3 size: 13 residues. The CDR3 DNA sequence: TGCGCCAGCAGCCGTGACAGGGGCCTGGAGCAGTACTTC. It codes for CASSRDRGLEQYF.

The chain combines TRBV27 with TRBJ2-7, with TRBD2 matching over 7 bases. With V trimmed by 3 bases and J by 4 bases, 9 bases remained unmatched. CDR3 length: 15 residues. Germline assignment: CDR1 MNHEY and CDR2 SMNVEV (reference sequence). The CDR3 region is CASSLGGNHWYEQYF. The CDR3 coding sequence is TGTGCCAGCAGTTTGGGGGGGAATCACTGGTACGAGCAGTACTTC.

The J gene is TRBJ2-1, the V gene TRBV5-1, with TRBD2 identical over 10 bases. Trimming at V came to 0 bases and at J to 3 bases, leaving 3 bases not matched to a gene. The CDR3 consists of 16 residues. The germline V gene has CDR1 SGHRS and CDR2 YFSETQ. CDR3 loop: CASSLASGGLYNEQFF. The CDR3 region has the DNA TGCGCCAGCAGCTTGGCTAGCGGGGGACTCTACAATGAGCAGTTCTTC.

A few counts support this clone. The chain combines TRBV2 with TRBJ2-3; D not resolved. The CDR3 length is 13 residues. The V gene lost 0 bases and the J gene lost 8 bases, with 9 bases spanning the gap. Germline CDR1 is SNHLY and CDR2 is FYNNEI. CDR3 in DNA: TGTGCCAGCAGTGAAGCGACCTCATCTACGCAGTATTTT. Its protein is CASSEATSSTQYF. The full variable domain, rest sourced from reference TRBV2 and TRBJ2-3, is EPEVTQTPSHQVTQMGQEVILRCVPISNHLYFYWYRQILGQKVEFLVSFYNNEISEKSEIFDDQFSVERPDGSNFTLKIRSTKLEDSAMYFCASSEATSSTQYFGPGTRLTVL.

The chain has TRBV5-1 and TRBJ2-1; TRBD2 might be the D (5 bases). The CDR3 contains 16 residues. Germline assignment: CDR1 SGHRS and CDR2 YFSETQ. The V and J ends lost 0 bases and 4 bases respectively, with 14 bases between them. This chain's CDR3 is CASSLAIGRRYNEQFF. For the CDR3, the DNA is TGCGCCAGCAGCTTGGCCATAGGACGGAGGTACAATGAGCAGTTCTTC.

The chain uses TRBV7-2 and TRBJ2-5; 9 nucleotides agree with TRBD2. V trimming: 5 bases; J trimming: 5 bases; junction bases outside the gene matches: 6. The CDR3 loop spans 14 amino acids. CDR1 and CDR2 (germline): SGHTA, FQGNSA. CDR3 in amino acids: CASSQGTSRETQYF. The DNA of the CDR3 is TGTGCCAGCAGCCAAGGGACTAGCCGGGAGACCCAGTACTTC.

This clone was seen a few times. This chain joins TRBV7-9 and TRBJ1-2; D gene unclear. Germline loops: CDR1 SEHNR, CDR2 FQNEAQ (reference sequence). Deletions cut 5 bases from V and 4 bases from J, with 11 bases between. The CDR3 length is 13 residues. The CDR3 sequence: CASSPLRAYGYTF. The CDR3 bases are TGTGCCAGCAGCCCTCTGAGGGCCTATGGCTACACCTTC.

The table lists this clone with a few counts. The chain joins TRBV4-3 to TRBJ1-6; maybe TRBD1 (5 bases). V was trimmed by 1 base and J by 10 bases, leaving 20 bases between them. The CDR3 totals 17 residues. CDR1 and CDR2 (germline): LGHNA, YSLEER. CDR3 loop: CASSQVVGVLSKSPLHF. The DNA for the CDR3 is TGCGCCAGCAGCCAAGTGGTAGGGGTTCTAAGCAAATCACCCCTCCACTTT.

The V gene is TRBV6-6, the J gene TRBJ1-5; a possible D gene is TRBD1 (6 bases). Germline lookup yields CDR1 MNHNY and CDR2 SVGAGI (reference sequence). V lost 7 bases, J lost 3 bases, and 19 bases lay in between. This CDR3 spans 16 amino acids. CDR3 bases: TGTGCCAGCACCTCAGGGGAGTACGGATTCAATCAGCCCCAGCATTTT. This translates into CASTSGEYGFNQPQHF.

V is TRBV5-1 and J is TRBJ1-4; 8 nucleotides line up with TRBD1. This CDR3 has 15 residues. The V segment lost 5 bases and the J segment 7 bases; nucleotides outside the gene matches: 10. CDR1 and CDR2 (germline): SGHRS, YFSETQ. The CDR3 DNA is TGCGCCAGCAGTTATCAAACAGGGGGTCGTGAAAAACTGTTTTTT. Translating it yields CASSYQTGGREKLFF.

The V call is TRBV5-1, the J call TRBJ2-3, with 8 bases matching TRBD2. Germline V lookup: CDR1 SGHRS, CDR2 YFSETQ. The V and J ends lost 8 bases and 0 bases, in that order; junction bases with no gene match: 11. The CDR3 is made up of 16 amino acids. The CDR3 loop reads CASGTGGGYSTDTQYF. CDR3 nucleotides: TGCGCCAGTGGGACTGGCGGGGGGTATAGCACAGATACGCAGTATTTT.

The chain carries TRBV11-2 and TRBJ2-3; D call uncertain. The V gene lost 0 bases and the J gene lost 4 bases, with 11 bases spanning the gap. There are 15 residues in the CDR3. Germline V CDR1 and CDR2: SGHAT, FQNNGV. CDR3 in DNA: TGTGCCAGCAGCTTAGAACCCCACCGTTCAGATACGCAGTATTTT. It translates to CASSLEPHRSDTQYF. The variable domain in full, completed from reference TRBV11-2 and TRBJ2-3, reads EAGVAQSPRYKIIEKRQSVAFWCNPISGHATLYWYQQILGQGPKLLIQFQNNGVVDDSQLPKDRFSAERLKGVDSTLKIQPAKLEDSAVYLCASSLEPHRSDTQYFGPGTRLTVL.

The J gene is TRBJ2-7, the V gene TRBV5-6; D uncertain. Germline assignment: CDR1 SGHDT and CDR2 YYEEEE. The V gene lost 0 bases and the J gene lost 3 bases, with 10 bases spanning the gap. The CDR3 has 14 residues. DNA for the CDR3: TGTGCCAGCAGCTTGGTCAGCACGGGCTACGAGCAGTACTTC. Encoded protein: CASSLVSTGYEQYF. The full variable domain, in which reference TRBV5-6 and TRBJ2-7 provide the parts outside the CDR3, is DAGVTQSPTHLIKTRGQQVTLRCSPKSGHDTVSWYQQALGQGPQFIFQYYEEEERQRGNFPDRFSGHQFPNYSSELNVNALLLGDSALYLCASSLVSTGYEQYFGPGTRLTVT.